The 11 T cell receptor beta chains below were found in one sample sequenced in a study of molecular identifiers for immune sequencing clone quantification. MiXCR was run by TCRdb on the PCR reads, yielding one entry per CDR3 protein. The table lists hundreds of thousands of distinct CDR3 sequences, 25% of them singletons, with 0.75% to 0.8% in the top ten. Material for sequencing was naive CD8+ T cells from blood, with Jurkat cell RNA spiked in. Stated subset: FACS-sorted CD8+CD4-CCR7+CD45RA+ naive T cells. All receptors derive from a human donor in good health. Some libraries in this study had Jurkat cell RNA spiked in.

V gene TRBV4-1 combines with J gene TRBJ2-7; D possibly uses TRBD1 or TRBD2 (7 bases each). CDR3 length: 17 residues. Germline V gives CDR1 MGHRA, CDR2 YSYEKL. V lost 4 bases to trimming and J lost 0 bases, with 19 bases between them. DNA of the CDR3: TGCGCCAGCAGCCCTACCCAGGGGGGGGGACCCTCCTACGAGCAGTACTTC. It translates to CASSPTQGGGPSYEQYF.

The V gene is TRBV9, the J gene TRBJ2-3; possibly TRBD2 for D (6 bases). CDR3 length equals 18 residues. Trimming stripped 0 bases from V and 0 bases from J, with 17 bases between. CDR1 SGDLS and CDR2 YYNGEE come from the germline V gene. The CDR3 DNA follows: TGTGCCAGCAGCGTAGAGTCCCGGCGGGGTATCAGCACAGATACGCAGTATTTT. Protein: CASSVESRRGISTDTQYF.

This clonotype has a count of ten or more. V gene TRBV7-6 combines with J gene TRBJ2-5; TRBD1 is a possible D gene (5 bases). Germline V lookup: CDR1 SGHVS, CDR2 FNYEAQ. CDR3 size: 14 residues. V dropped 2 bases and J dropped 4 bases, with 11 bases sitting between them. CDR3 coding DNA: TGTGCCAGCAGCTTATGGCGCCAGGGAGAGACCCAGTACTTC. This translates into CASSLWRQGETQYF. Full variable domain (missing parts from reference TRBV7-6 and TRBJ2-5): GAGVSQSPRYKVTKRGQDVALRCDPISGHVSLYWYRQALGQGPEFLTYFNYEAQQDKSGLPNDRFSAERPEGSISTLTIQRTEQRDSAMYRCASSLWRQGETQYFGPGTRLLVL.

This clonotype was picked up many times. The J gene is TRBJ2-3, the V gene TRBV6-2 or TRBV6-3, with D possibly being TRBD1 (5 bases). Trimming removed 6 bases at V and 3 bases at J, with 10 bases between. The germline CDR1 and CDR2 sequences are MNHEY and SVGEGT. There are 13 residues in the CDR3. CDR3 region: CASSSRQTDTQYF. Written as DNA, the CDR3 is TGTGCCAGCAGCTCCCGACAGACAGATACGCAGTATTTT.

This clonotype was found a few times. J is TRBJ2-3 and V is TRBV5-6; 7 nucleotides align to TRBD1. CDR3 length equals 18 residues. CDR1 is SGHDT and CDR2 is YYEEEE in the germline V gene. V lost 0 bases and J lost 0; bases outside the gene matches: 10. The chain's CDR3 is CASSLETGSITSTDTQYF. CDR3 DNA: TGTGCCAGCAGCTTGGAGACAGGGAGCATTACTAGCACAGATACGCAGTATTTT.

The chain uses TRBV13 and TRBJ2-3, with a weak D call TRBD2 (5 bases). The CDR3 runs to 17 residues. Germline V gene sequence: CDR1 PRHDT, CDR2 FYEKMQ (reference sequence). V lost 5 bases, J lost 4 bases, and 22 bases lay in between. As DNA, the CDR3 is TGTGCCAGCAGCCCTGAGGTGGAGCGGAGCCCCCCAGATACGCAGTATTTT. Encoded protein: CASSPEVERSPPDTQYF.

To note about this clonotype: The final CDR3 position lacks the conserved phenylalanine or tryptophan, pointing to a likely read error. This rearrangement joins TRBV14 to TRBJ2-2; 8 positions match TRBD2. V was pared by 0 bases and J by 0 bases, with 12 bases of the junction left unmatched. CDR3 length: 20 residues. Germline-derived CDR1 and CDR2 are SGHDN and FVKESK. The CDR3 nucleotides are TGTGCCAGCAGCCAAGATGGTGTCCGGGGTAGCGGGACGAACACCGGGGAGCTGTTTTCT. Amino acids: CASSQDGVRGSGTNTGELFS.

The chain couples TRBV27 to TRBJ2-3; D is unclear. The CDR3 is made up of 11 amino acids. Per germline, CDR1 MNHEY and CDR2 SMNVEV (reference sequence). V lost 10 bases to trimming and J lost 7 bases, with 12 bases between them. For the CDR3, the DNA is TGTGCCACTACGGACCCGAATACGCAGTATTTT. It translates to CATTDPNTQYF.

The table lists this clonotype with a count of one. Without the conserved terminal phenylalanine or tryptophan, this CDR3 likely stems from a read error. The CDR3 DNA follows: TGTGCCAGCGCACTAGGGCGTGAGCAGTTCATC. The encoded protein is CASALGREQFI. The genes are TRBV7-2 and TRBJ2-1; a weak D match, TRBD2 (5 bases). The CDR3 covers 11 residues. Germline assignment: CDR1 SGHTA and CDR2 FQGNSA. V lost 8 bases and J lost 9, with 11 bases in between.

The chain is built from TRBV13 and TRBJ1-4; TRBD1 is a possible D gene (6 bases). This CDR3 is built from 14 residues. V lost 4 bases and J lost 10, with 16 bases in between. Germline CDR1 PRHDT, CDR2 FYEKMQ (reference sequence). CDR3 bases: TGTGCCAGCAGCTCACAGGGAAGCTTTGGAAAACTGTTTTTT. Translated: CASSSQGSFGKLFF.

The chain uses TRBV27 and TRBJ2-5; TRBD1 agrees at 7 bases. This CDR3 is 16 amino acids long. The V gene's germline CDR1 is MNHEY and CDR2 SMNVEV (reference sequence). Trimming at V came to 5 bases and at J to 0 bases, leaving 9 bases not matched to a gene. The CDR3 nucleotides are TGTGCCAGCAGTCCTAGATCCGGGACAGACCAAGAGACCCAGTACTTC. It codes for CASSPRSGTDQETQYF.